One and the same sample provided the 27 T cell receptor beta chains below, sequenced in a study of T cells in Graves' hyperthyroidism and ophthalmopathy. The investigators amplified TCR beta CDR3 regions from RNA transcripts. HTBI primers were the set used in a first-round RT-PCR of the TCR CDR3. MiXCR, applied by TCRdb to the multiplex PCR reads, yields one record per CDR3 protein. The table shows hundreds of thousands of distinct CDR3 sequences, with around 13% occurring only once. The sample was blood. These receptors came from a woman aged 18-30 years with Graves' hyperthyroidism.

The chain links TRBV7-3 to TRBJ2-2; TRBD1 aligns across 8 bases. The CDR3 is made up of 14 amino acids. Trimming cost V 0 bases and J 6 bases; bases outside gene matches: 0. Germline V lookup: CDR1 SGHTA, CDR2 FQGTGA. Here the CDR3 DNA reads TGTGCCAGCAGCTTAACGGGACAGGCCGGGGAGCTGTTTTTT. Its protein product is CASSLTGQAGELFF.

The CDR3 DNA reads as TGCGCCAGCAGCCTGGACCGGGTGGCTGAGCAGTTCTTC. It yields the protein CASSLDRVAEQFF. This sequence joins TRBV10-1 and TRBJ2-1; D gene unclear. The CDR3 has 13 amino acids. V lost 6 bases and J 9 bases, leaving 15 bases between the germline ends. Germline V CDR1 and CDR2: WNHNN, SYGVQD (reference sequence).

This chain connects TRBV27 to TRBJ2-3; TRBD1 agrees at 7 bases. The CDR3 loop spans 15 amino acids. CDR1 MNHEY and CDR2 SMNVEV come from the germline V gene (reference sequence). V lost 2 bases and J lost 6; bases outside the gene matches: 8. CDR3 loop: CASSLIVRGPDTQYF. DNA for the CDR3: TGTGCCAGCAGTTTAATCGTTAGGGGGCCGGATACGCAGTATTTT.

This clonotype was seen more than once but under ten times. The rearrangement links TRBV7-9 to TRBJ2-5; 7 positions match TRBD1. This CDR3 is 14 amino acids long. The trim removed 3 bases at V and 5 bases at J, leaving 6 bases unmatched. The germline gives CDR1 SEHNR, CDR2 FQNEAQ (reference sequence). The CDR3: CASSFDRVRETQYF. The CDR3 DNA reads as TGTGCCAGCAGCTTCGACAGGGTTCGGGAGACCCAGTACTTC.

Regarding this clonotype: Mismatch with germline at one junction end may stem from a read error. The CDR3: CASSRPRLGEEQSF. The CDR3, as DNA: TGTGCCAGCAGCCGCCCCCGACTAGGGGAGGAGCAGTCCTTC. The V call is TRBV11-2, the J call TRBJ2-1, with a tentative D call TRBD2 (6 bases). Germline loops: CDR1 SGHAT, CDR2 FQNNGV. There are 14 residues in the CDR3.

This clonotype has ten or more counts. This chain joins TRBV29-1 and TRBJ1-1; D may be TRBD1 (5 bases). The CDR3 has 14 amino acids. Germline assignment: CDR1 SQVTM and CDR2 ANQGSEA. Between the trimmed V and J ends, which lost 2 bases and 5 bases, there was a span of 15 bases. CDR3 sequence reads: CSVERDRVGTEAFF. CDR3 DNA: TGCAGCGTTGAACGGGACCGGGTTGGTACTGAAGCTTTCTTT.

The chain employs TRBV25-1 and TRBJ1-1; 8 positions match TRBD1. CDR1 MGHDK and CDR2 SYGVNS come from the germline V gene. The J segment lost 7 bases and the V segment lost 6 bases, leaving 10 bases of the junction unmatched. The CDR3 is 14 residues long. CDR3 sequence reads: CASSFQGAMGEAFF. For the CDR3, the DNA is TGTGCCAGCAGCTTTCAGGGGGCGATGGGTGAAGCTTTCTTT.

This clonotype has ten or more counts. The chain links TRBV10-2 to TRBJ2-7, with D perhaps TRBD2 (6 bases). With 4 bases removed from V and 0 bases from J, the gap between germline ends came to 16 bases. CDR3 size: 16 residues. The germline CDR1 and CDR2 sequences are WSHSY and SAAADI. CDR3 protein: CASSVRRDPRSYEQYF. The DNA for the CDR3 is TGCGCCAGCAGTGTTCGGCGGGATCCACGCTCCTACGAGCAGTACTTC.

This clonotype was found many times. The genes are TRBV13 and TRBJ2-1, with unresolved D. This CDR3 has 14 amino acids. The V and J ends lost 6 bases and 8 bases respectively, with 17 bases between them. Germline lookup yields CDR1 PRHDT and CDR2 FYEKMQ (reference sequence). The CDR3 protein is CASRHYLGRHEQFF. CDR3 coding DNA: TGTGCCAGCAGACACTATCTAGGTCGGCATGAGCAGTTCTTC.

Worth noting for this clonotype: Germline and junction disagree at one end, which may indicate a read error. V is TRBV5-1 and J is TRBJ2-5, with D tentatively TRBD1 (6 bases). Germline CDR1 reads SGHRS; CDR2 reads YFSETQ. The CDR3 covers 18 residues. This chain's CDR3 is CASRDPGQFKLGRETQYF. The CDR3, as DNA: TGTGCCAGCAGAGACCCCGGACAGTTTAAGCTTGGGCGAGAGACCCAGTACTTC.

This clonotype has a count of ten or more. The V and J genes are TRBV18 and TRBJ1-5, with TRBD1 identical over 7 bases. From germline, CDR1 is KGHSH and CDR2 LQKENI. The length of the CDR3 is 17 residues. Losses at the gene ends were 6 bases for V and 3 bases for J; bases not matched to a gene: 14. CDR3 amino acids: CASSRDRPSQTNQPQHF. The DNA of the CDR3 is TGTGCCAGCTCGCGGGACAGACCTTCACAAACCAATCAGCCCCAGCATTTT.

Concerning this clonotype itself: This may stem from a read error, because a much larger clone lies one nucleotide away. The CDR3 DNA sequence: TGTGCCAGCAGGTCAGGGTGGGTCAATCAGCCCCAGCATTTT. This sequence encodes CASRSGWVNQPQHF. This chain links TRBV28 with TRBJ1-5, with D perhaps matching TRBD1 (5 bases). Germline V gene data show CDR1 as MDHEN and CDR2 as SYDVKM. With 6 bases removed from V and 3 bases from J, the gap between germline ends came to 12 bases. This CDR3 comprises 14 residues.

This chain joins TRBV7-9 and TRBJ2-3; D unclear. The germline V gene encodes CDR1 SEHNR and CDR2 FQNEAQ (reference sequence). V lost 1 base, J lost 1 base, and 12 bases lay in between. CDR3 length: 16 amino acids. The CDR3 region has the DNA TGTGCCAGCAGCTTAGATCGATTTGGAGGCACAGATACGCAGTATTTT. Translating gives CASSLDRFGGTDTQYF.

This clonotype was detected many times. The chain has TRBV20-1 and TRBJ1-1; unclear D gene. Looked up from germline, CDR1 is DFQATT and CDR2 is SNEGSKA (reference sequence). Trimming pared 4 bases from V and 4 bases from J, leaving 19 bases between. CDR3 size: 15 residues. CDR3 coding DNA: TGCAGTGCTACCGACGGAGAAGGAGGGAGCACTGAAGCTTTCTTT. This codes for CSATDGEGGSTEAFF.

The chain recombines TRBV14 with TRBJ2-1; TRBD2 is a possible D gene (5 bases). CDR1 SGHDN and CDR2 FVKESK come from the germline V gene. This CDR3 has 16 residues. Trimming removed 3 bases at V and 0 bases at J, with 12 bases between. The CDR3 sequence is CASSQIHSGSYNEQFF. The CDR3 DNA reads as TGTGCCAGCAGCCAGATCCACAGCGGCTCCTACAATGAGCAGTTCTTC.

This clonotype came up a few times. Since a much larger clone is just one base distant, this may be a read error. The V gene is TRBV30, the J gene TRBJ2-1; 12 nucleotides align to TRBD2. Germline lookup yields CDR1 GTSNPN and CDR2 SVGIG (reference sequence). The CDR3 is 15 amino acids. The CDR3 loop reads CVWSVPPSGRDEQFF. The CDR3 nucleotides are TGTGTCTGGAGTGTACCGCCTAGCGGGAGGGATGAGCAGTTCTTC.

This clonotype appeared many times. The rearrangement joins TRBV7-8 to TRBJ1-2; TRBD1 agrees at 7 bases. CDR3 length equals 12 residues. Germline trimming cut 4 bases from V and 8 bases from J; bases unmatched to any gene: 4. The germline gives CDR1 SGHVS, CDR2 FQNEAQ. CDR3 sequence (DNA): TGTGCCAGCAGCTACGACAGGGTGGGCTACACCTTC. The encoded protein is CASSYDRVGYTF.

CDR3: CASNVGSQGDTQYF. In nucleotides, the CDR3 is TGTGCCAGCAACGTGGGGAGTCAGGGAGATACGCAGTATTTT. The rearrangement uses TRBV28 and TRBJ2-3; D may be TRBD1 or TRBD2 (5 bases each). The V and J ends lost 7 bases and 5 bases respectively, with 16 bases between them. CDR3 length: 14 residues. The germline V gene encodes CDR1 MDHEN and CDR2 SYDVKM.

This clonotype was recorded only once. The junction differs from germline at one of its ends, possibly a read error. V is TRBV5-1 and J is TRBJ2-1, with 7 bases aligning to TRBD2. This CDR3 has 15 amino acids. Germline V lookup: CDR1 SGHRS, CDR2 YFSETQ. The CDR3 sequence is CASSLGLASCNEQFF. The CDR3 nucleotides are TGCGCCAGCAGCTTGGGACTAGCTTCCTGCAATGAGCAGTTCTTC.

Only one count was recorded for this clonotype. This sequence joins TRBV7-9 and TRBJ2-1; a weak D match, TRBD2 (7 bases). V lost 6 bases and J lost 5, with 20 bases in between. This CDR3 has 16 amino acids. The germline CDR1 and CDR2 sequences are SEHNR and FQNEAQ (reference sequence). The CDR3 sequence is CASRARRGTTHNEQFF. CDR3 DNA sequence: TGTGCCAGCAGGGCTCGTAGGGGGACTACTCACAATGAGCAGTTCTTC.

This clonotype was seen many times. The CDR3 sequence: CASSAQGEETQYF. CDR3 sequence (DNA): TGTGCCAGCAGCGCACAGGGAGAAGAGACCCAGTACTTC. The chain couples TRBV2 to TRBJ2-5; a weak D match, TRBD1 (6 bases). Germline values: CDR1 SNHLY, CDR2 FYNNEI. The CDR3 consists of 13 residues. V lost 6 bases and J lost 3, with 11 bases in between.

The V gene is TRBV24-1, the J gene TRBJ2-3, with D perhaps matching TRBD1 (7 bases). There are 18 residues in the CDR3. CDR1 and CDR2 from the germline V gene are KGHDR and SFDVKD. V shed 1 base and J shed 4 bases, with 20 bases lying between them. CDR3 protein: CATSDFKGGQVRSDTQYF. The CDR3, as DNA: TGTGCCACCAGTGATTTTAAGGGAGGACAGGTGAGATCAGATACGCAGTATTTT.

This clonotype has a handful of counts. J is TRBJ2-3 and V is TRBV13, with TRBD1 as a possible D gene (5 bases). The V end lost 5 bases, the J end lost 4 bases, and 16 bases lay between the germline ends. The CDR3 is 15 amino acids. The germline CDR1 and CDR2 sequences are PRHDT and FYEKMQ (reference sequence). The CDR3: CASSNQGTPSDTQYF. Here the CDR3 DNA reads TGTGCCAGCAGCAACCAGGGAACCCCCTCAGATACGCAGTATTTT. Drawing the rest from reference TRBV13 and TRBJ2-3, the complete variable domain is AAGVIQSPRHLIKEKRETATLKCYPIPRHDTVYWYQQGPGQDPQFLISFYEKMQSDKGSIPDRFSAQQFSDYHSELNMSSLELGDSALYFCASSNQGTPSDTQYFGPGTRLTVL.

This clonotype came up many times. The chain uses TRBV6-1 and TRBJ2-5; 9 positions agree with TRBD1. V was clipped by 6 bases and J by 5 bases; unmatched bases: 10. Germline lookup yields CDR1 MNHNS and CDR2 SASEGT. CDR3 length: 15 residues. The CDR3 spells CASRDNRGLGETQYF. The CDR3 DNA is TGTGCCAGCAGAGACAACAGGGGGCTCGGCGAGACCCAGTACTTC.

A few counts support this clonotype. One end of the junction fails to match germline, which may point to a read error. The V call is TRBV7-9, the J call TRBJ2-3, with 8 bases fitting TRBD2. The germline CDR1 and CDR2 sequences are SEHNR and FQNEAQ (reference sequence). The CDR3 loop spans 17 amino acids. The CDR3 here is CANSLSLAGLFTDTQYF. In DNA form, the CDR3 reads TGTGCCAACAGCTTATCATTAGCGGGACTATTCACAGATACGCAGTATTTT.

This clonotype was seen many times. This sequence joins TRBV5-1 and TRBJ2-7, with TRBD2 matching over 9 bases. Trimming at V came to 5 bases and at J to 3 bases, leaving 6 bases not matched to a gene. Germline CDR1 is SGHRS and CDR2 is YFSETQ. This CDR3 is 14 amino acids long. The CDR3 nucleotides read TGCGCCAGCAGGGTAGCGGGAGCGGACTACGAGCAGTACTTC. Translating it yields CASRVAGADYEQYF.

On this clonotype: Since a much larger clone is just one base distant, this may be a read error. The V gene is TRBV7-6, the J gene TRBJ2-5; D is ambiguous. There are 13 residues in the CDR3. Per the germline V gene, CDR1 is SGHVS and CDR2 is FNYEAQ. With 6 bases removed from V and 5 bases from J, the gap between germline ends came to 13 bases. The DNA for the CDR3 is TGTGCCAGCAGTCAACTCATTTTCGAGACCCAGTACTTC. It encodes CASSQLIFETQYF.